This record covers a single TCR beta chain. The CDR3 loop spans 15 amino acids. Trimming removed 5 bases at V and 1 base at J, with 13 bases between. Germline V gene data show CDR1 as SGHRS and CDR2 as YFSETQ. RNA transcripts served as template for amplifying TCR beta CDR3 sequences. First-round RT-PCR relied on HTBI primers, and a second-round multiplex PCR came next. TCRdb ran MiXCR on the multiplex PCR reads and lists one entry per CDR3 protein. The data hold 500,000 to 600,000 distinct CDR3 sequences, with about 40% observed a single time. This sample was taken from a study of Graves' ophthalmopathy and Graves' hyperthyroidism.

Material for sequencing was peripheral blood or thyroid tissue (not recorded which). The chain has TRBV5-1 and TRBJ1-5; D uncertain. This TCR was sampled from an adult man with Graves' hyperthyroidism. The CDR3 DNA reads TGCGCCAGCAGATCCTTCCCAGAAAGCAATCAGCCCCAGCATTTT. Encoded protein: CASRSFPESNQPQHF.